The T cell receptor beta chain described here comes from a study of identical twins. This clonotype has just a few counts. Template switching supplied a universal primer site; unique molecular identifiers were carried on the cDNA. TCRdb called the 5' RACE reads again in MiXCR, with one record for every CDR3 protein. This sample has 450,000 to 650,000 distinct CDR3 sequences, with around a tenth found just once. This same sample was also taken into another study, of yellow fever vaccine responses in identical twins.

The sample comprised PBMCs. This sequence originates from a young woman in good health.

The CDR3 coding sequence is TGTGCCAGCAATGACCGGGGGGGGGATGAGCAGTTCTTC. Encoded protein: CASNDRGGDEQFF. This chain links TRBV12-3 or TRBV12-4 with TRBJ2-1; TRBD2 agrees at 8 bases. The CDR3 consists of 13 residues. V lost 7 bases, J lost 8 bases, and 7 bases stayed unmatched.